In this sample, the clone carrying this T cell receptor beta chain turned up many times. Its target is not known. V lost 1 base and J 4 bases, leaving 15 bases between the germline ends. The CDR3 sequence is 16 residues long. Germline V gene sequence: CDR1 SGHTA, CDR2 FQGNSA. This sample was included in a study of blood T cells in healthy people across ages. Study findings and constraints: A greater number of naive CD4+ cells and higher diversity distinguished long-lived donors from aged donors. Roughly linear declines in TCR beta diversity per million T cells occurred with age.

The use of a sample-barcoded 5' primer and a J-beta primer mix characterized a second PCR of roughly 7 to 11 cycles. A template-switch adaptor containing 12 random nucleotides labeled each cDNA molecule. TCRdb itself ran the 5' RACE reads through MiXCR, one entry per CDR3 protein. The sample lists hundreds of thousands of distinct CDR3 sequences; 25% to 35% were seen once. V and J are TRBV7-2 and TRBJ2-3; D is unclear. Material: blood. This TCR was recovered from an elderly woman in good health. The CDR3 spells CASSLGYWQEPDTQYF. CDR3 DNA: TGTGCCAGCAGCTTAGGGTACTGGCAGGAACCAGATACGCAGTATTTT. Drawing the rest from reference TRBV7-2 and TRBJ2-3, the complete variable domain is GAGVSQSPSNKVTEKGKDVELRCDPISGHTALYWYRQSLGQGLEFLIYFQGNSAPDKSGLPSDRFSAERTGGSVSTLTIQRTQQEDSAVYLCASSLGYWQEPDTQYFGPGTRLTVL.